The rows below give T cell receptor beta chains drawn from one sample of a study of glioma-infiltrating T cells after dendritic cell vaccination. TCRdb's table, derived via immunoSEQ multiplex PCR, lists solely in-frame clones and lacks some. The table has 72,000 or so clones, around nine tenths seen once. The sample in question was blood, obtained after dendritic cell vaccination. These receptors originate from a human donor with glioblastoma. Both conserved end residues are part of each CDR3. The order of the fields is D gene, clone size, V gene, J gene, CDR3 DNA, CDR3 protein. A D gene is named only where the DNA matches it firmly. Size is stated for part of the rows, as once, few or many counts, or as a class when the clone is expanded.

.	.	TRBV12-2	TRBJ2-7	TGTGCAAGTCGCTTAAAAAGCAGGCCCAAAGGGGCCTACGAGCAGTACTTC	CASRLKSRPKGAYEQYF
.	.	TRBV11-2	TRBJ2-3	TGTGCCAGCAGCTTAGCGGGGGGCACAGATACGCAGTATTTT	CASSLAGGTDTQYF
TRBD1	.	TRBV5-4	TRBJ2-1	TGTGCCAGCAGCCCCAGGGGGCGAGACAATGAGCAGTTCTTC	CASSPRGRDNEQFF
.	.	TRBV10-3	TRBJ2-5	TGTGCCATCAGTGCAAATCGGTATGAGACCCAGTACTTC	CAISANRYETQYF
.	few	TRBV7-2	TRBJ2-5	TGTGCCAGCAGCCTTCGCGTCGAGGCAGGGTCCCAGTACTTC	CASSLRVEAGSQYF
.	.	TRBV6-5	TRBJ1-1	TGTGCCAGCAGGATCCCAGGGGTGGATGGAACTGAAGCTTTCTTT	CASRIPGVDGTEAFF
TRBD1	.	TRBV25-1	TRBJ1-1	TGTGCCAGCAGTGAGGGACAGGGGATGACTGAAGCTTTCTTT	CASSEGQGMTEAFF
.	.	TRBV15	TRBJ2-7	TGTGCCACCAGCAGAGACAGATATCCGGGGTACTTC	CATSRDRYPGYF
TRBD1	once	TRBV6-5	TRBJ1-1	TGTGCCAGCAGTTGGACAGGGGACGGAGAAAGCTTCTTT	CASSWTGDGESFF
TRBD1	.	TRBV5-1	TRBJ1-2	TGCGCCAGCAGTGTTACTCCGGTCGGGACAGGGGGCTACACCTTC	CASSVTPVGTGGYTF
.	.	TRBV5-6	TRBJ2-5	TGTGCCAGCAGCTTGGCGGGAGTTCAAGAGACCCAGTACTTC	CASSLAGVQETQYF
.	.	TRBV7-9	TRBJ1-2	TGTGCCAGCAGCTTAGTAGGAGGAGGTGTCGGCTACACCTTC	CASSLVGGGVGYTF
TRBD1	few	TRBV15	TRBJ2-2	TGTGCCACCAGCAGGGGACAGGGCGGGACCGGGGAGCTGTTTTTT	CATSRGQGGTGELFF
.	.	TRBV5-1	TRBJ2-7	TGCGCCAGCAGCTTGGCCTTGTTCTACGAGCAGTACTTC	CASSLALFYEQYF
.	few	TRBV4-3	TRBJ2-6	TGCGCCAGCAGCCAAGATCACGGGTCTGGGGCCAACGTCCTGACTTTC	CASSQDHGSGANVLTF
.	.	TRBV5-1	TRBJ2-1	TGCGCCAGCAGCCCCCAGGGGGGACTCTACAATGAGCAGTTCTTC	CASSPQGGLYNEQFF
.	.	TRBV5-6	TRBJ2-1	TGTGCCAGCAGCCAGGACAGAAAACCGGACAATGAGCAGTTCTTC	CASSQDRKPDNEQFF
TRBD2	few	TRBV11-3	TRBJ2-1	TGTGCCAGCAGCATGTTACCGGGACTAGCGTACAATGAGCAGTTCTTC	CASSMLPGLAYNEQFF
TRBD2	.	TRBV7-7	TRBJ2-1	TGTGCTAGCAGCTTAATACTGGGGCCGGGGGGTGAGCAGTTCTTC	CASSLILGPGGEQFF
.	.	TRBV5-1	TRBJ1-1	TGCGCCAGCAGCTTGGTTCCAGAGAACACTGAAGCTTTCTTT	CASSLVPENTEAFF
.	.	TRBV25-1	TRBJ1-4	TGTGCCAGCAGTGAGGGGGGGCGGTATGAAAAACTGTTTTTT	CASSEGGRYEKLFF
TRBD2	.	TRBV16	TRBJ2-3	TGTGCCAGCGGAAGACTAGCGGACACGGATACGCAGTATTTT	CASGRLADTDTQYF
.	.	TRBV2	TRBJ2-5	TGTGCCAGCAGTGGGGGACTTCGGGCCCAAGAGACCCAGTACTTC	CASSGGLRAQETQYF
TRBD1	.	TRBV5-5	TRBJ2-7	TGTGCCAGCAGCCCGTTACAGGGGTCGCTTAGCTCCTACGAGCAGTACTTC	CASSPLQGSLSSYEQYF
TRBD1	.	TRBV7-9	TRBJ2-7	TGTGCCAGCAGCTCCACCTACGGGACAGCATCCTACGAGCAGTACTTC	CASSSTYGTASYEQYF
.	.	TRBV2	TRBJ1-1	TGTGCCAGCCACCTGGAGGCTGTCACTGAAGCTTTCTTT	CASHLEAVTEAFF
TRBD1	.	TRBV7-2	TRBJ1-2	TGTGCCAGCAGCCCACAGGGGGTGGGTGGCTACACCTTC	CASSPQGVGGYTF
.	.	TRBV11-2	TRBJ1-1	TGTGCCAGCAGCTTAGATCGGCGGAGAGAAGCTTTCTTT	CASSLDRRREAFF